A single sample gave rise to the 10 T cell receptor beta chains below, sequenced in a study of T cell responses to AZD1222 COVID-19 vaccine. Assay: immunoSEQ multiplex PCR; the TCRdb copy retains only in-frame clones and omits some. The repertoire has roughly 97,000 clones, roughly 90% of them found once; the top ten carry over 6.5%. The material was peripheral blood, obtained on day 0 of AZD1222 vaccination. Receptor source: an adult in good health.

The genes are TRBV19 and TRBJ1-1; D ambiguous. V shed 1 base and J shed 0 bases, with 12 bases lying between them. The CDR3 has 16 residues. CDR1 and CDR2 (germline): LNHDA, SQIVND (reference sequence). The DNA for the CDR3 is TGTGCCAGTAGTATAGGGTCGTACGGGATGAACACTGAAGCTTTCTTT. Its protein product is CASSIGSYGMNTEAFF. Filled out from reference TRBV19 and TRBJ1-1, the complete variable domain reads DGGITQSPKYLFRKEGQNVTLSCEQNLNHDAMYWYRQDPGQGLRLIYYSQIVNDFQKGDIAEGYSVSREKKESFPLTVTSAQKNPTAFYLCASSIGSYGMNTEAFFGQGTRLTVV.

The chain has TRBV28 and TRBJ1-3, with D possibly TRBD1 on 6 matching bases. This CDR3 has 17 residues. Between the trimmed V and J ends, which lost 5 bases and 1 base, there was a span of 18 bases. Per the germline V gene, CDR1 is MDHEN and CDR2 is SYDVKM. CDR3 in amino acids: CASSPPLGAGSGNTIYF. The CDR3 coding sequence is TGTGCCAGCAGTCCACCCCTGGGGGCGGGGTCTGGAAACACCATATATTTT.

As DNA, the CDR3 is TGTGCCAGCAGATGGACACCTAATCAGCCCCAGCATTTT. This encodes CASRWTPNQPQHF. V is TRBV2 and J is TRBJ1-5, with D possibly being TRBD1 (5 bases). Between the trimmed V and J ends, which lost 6 bases and 4 bases, there was a span of 10 bases. This CDR3 is built from 13 residues. In germline, CDR1 is SNHLY, CDR2 FYNNEI.

This clone is a singleton in its sample. This chain links TRBV28 with TRBJ1-5, with 7 bases aligning to TRBD1. From germline, CDR1 is MDHEN and CDR2 SYDVKM. The J segment lost 4 bases and the V segment lost 6 bases, leaving 3 bases of the junction unmatched. The CDR3 runs 13 residues. The DNA for the CDR3 is TGTGCCAGCAGGATGACAGGGAATCAGCCCCAGCATTTT. Protein: CASRMTGNQPQHF. The full variable domain, with the rest looked up from reference TRBV28 and TRBJ1-5, is DVKVTQSSRYLVKRTGEKVFLECVQDMDHENMFWYRQDPGLGLRLIYFSYDVKMKEKGDIPEGYSVSREKKERFSLILESASTNQTSMYLCASRMTGNQPQHFGDGTRLSIL.

The chain combines TRBV10-3 with TRBJ2-6; 10 bases agree with TRBD1. Germline assignment: CDR1 ENHRY and CDR2 SYGVKD. The CDR3 has 19 residues. J gave up 1 base and V 3 bases, and 9 bases lay outside the gene matches. The CDR3 here is CAISDMGDRGLSGANVLTF. Written as DNA, the CDR3 is TGTGCCATCAGTGATATGGGGGACAGGGGACTTTCTGGGGCCAACGTCCTGACTTTC.

Note on this clone: Within the sample, other DNA sequences also encode this same CDR3. The rearrangement links TRBV5-1 to TRBJ1-5; D ambiguous. Trimming pared 0 bases from V and 5 bases from J, leaving 6 bases between. Germline V gene lookup returns CDR1 SGHRS and CDR2 YFSETQ. The CDR3 spans 13 residues. CDR3: CASSLGPDQPQHF. CDR3 in DNA: TGCGCCAGCAGCTTGGGGCCCGATCAGCCCCAGCATTTT.

The J gene is TRBJ1-6, the V gene TRBV15; D gene unclear. Trimming removed 4 bases at V and 8 bases at J, with 15 bases between. The CDR3 length is 15 residues. Germline CDR1 reads LNHNV; CDR2 reads YYDKDF (reference sequence). CDR3 residues: CATSTGEGRDSPLHF. The CDR3 DNA is TGTGCCACCAGCACCGGAGAAGGGCGGGATTCACCCCTCCACTTT.

This clone was counted once. The rearrangement uses TRBV5-1 and TRBJ1-6; D perhaps matches TRBD1 (5 bases). Per the germline V gene, CDR1 is SGHRS and CDR2 is YFSETQ. The CDR3 loop spans 16 amino acids. Trimming pared 4 bases from V and 0 bases from J, leaving 11 bases between. The DNA for the CDR3 is TGCGCCAGCAGCCGGGAGGGGAGCTCCTATAATTCACCCCTCCACTTT. This encodes CASSREGSSYNSPLHF.

The chain has TRBV5-6 and TRBJ1-2; TRBD1 is a possible D gene (5 bases). This CDR3 spans 16 amino acids. CDR1 and CDR2 from the germline V gene are SGHDT and YYEEEE. V shed 0 bases and J shed 1 base, with 13 bases lying between them. CDR3 nucleotide sequence: TGTGCCAGCAGCTTGGTAGTCAGGGCCGATAACTATGGCTACACCTTC. Translation gives CASSLVVRADNYGYTF.

The chain is built from TRBV11-2 and TRBJ2-1, with 8 bases identical to TRBD2. Germline CDR1 reads SGHAT; CDR2 reads FQNNGV. The CDR3 contains 18 residues. After removal of 3 bases from V and 2 bases from J, the junction contained 12 bases not matched to a gene. The CDR3 DNA is TGTGCCAGCAGCTTGGGACTAGGGAGGGTCTGGCCCTACAATGAGCAGTTCTTC. This translates into CASSLGLGRVWPYNEQFF.